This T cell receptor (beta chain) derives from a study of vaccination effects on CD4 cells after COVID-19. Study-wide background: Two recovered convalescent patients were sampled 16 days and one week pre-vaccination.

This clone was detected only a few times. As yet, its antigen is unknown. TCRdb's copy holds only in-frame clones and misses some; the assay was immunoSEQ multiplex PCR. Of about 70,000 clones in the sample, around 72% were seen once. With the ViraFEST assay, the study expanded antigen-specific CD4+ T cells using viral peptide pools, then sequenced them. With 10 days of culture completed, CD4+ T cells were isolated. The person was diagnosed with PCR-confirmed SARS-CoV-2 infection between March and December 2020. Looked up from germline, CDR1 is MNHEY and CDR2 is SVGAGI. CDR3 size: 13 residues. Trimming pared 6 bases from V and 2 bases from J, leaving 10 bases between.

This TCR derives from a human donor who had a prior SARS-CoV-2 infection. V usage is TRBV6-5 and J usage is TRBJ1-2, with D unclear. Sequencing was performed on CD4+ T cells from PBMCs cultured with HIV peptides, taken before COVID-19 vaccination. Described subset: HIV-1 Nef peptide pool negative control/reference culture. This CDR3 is CASSLIDNYGYTF. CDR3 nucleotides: TGTGCCAGCAGCCTAATTGACAACTATGGCTACACCTTC.